What follows are 18 T cell receptor beta chains derived from one specimen sequenced in a study of blood T cell repertoires in COVID-19. Produced via immunoSEQ multiplex PCR; TCRdb's table is partial and in-frame only. Of a few hundred thousand clones in the sample, 86% were seen once. The sample comprised peripheral blood. Source of these receptors: a woman in her forties or fifties with acute or convalescent COVID-19.

This chain joins TRBV9 and TRBJ2-1; TRBD2 aligns across 9 bases. Germline V gene sequence: CDR1 SGDLS, CDR2 YYNGEE. The V gene end was trimmed by 4 bases and the J gene end by 2 bases; junction bases not matched to a gene: 10. The CDR3 sequence is 17 residues long. The DNA of the CDR3 is TGTGCCAGCAGCCCTAGGCGGGAGGGCCTCACCTACAATGAGCAGTTCTTC. It is translated as CASSPRREGLTYNEQFF.

V and J are TRBV7-2 and TRBJ1-2; no clear D. The germline V gene encodes CDR1 SGHTA and CDR2 FQGNSA. V was clipped by 1 base and J by 8 bases, with 17 bases between them. The CDR3 sequence is 15 residues long. The CDR3 loop reads CASSLDYRGPGGYTF. For the CDR3, the DNA is TGTGCCAGCAGCTTAGACTATCGTGGTCCGGGGGGCTACACCTTC.

On this clone: The junction does not match germline at one end; this may be a read error. V usage is TRBV24-1 and J usage is TRBJ2-1; 8 bases align to TRBD2. This CDR3 contains 16 residues. CDR1 KGHDR and CDR2 SFDVKD come from the germline V gene. The CDR3: CATSDFSGSSHNEQFF. Written as DNA, the CDR3 is TGTGCCACCAGTGATTTCAGCGGGAGCTCCCACAATGAGCAGTTCTTC.

This clone occurred once. The chain recombines TRBV7-9 with TRBJ2-1; 8 bases align to TRBD2. CDR1 is SEHNR, CDR2 FQNEAQ, per germline (reference sequence). The V segment lost 4 bases and the J segment 9 bases; nucleotides outside the gene matches: 20. This CDR3 has 18 residues. CDR3 protein: CASSSPIGGSGTSSEQFF. The CDR3 DNA reads TGTGCCAGCAGCTCCCCGATTGGAGGTAGCGGGACGTCAAGTGAGCAGTTCTTC.

The chain carries TRBV9 and TRBJ1-1; 9 positions match TRBD1. The CDR3 sequence is 14 residues long. The germline V gene has CDR1 SGDLS and CDR2 YYNGEE. The J segment lost 4 bases and the V segment lost 3 bases, leaving 4 bases of the junction unmatched. DNA for the CDR3: TGTGCCAGCAGCGGGGGACAGGGCTTCACTGAAGCTTTCTTT. As protein: CASSGGQGFTEAFF.

The CDR3 loop reads CASSPQLVNEQFF. CDR3 DNA: TGTGCCAGCAGCCCGCAACTAGTCAATGAGCAGTTCTTC. The rearrangement uses TRBV4-2 and TRBJ2-1; weak D call: TRBD2 (5 bases). CDR3 length: 13 residues. V lost 4 bases to trimming and J lost 6 bases, with 10 bases between them. Germline CDR1 reads LGHNA; CDR2 reads YNFKEQ.

The chain uses TRBV9 and TRBJ2-7, with 8 nucleotides matching TRBD2. Looked up from germline, CDR1 is SGDLS and CDR2 is YYNGEE. The CDR3 is 15 amino acids. V was pared by 0 bases and J by 6 bases, with 8 bases of the junction left unmatched. CDR3 nucleotides: TGTGCCAGCAGCGTAGAAGATAGCGGGATGGTCGAGCAGTACTTC. It yields the protein CASSVEDSGMVEQYF. The whole variable domain, filled in from reference TRBV9 and TRBJ2-7, reads DSGVTQTPKHLITATGQRVTLRCSPRSGDLSVYWYQQSLDQGLQFLIQYYNGEERAKGNILERFSAQQFPDLHSELNLSSLELGDSALYFCASSVEDSGMVEQYFGPGTRLTVT.

The chain links TRBV5-4 to TRBJ2-3; 13 bases align to TRBD2. Per the germline V gene, CDR1 is SGHNT and CDR2 is YYREEE (reference sequence). The CDR3 runs to 16 residues. The V gene end was trimmed by 4 bases and the J gene end by 1 base; junction bases not matched to a gene: 3. CDR3 protein: CASSPGTSGGTDTQYF. CDR3 sequence (DNA): TGTGCCAGCAGCCCCGGGACTAGCGGGGGCACAGATACGCAGTATTTT. The entire variable domain, with the rest obtained from reference TRBV5-4 and TRBJ2-3, is as follows: ETGVTQSPTHLIKTRGQQVTLRCSSQSGHNTVSWYQQALGQGPQFIFQYYREEENGRGNFPPRFSGLQFPNYSSELNVNALELDDSALYLCASSPGTSGGTDTQYFGPGTRLTVL.

The genes are TRBV7-9 and TRBJ1-4; maybe TRBD1 (5 bases). Germline CDR1 SEHNR, CDR2 FQNEAQ (reference sequence). V was shortened by 5 bases and J by 8 bases, with 15 bases between the two germline ends. CDR3 length equals 14 residues. CDR3 protein: CASSESGGDEKLFF. The CDR3 DNA follows: TGTGCCAGCAGCGAATCTGGGGGGGACGAAAAACTGTTTTTT.

The chain carries TRBV28 and TRBJ2-7; the D gene is possibly TRBD1 (5 bases). Germline V gene data show CDR1 as MDHEN and CDR2 as SYDVKM. V shed 4 bases and J shed 3 bases, with 16 bases lying between them. This CDR3 has 15 residues. Here the CDR3 DNA reads TGTGCCAGCAGTTCAGCAGGGTTAGGAATCTACGAGCAGTACTTC. This encodes CASSSAGLGIYEQYF.

The chain employs TRBV3-1 (or the pseudogene TRBV3-2) and TRBJ2-1; 7 bases map to TRBD2. V dropped 0 bases and J dropped 1; count of bases not matched to a gene: 6. This CDR3 has 17 residues. Looked up from germline, CDR1 is LGHDT and CDR2 is YNNKEL (reference sequence). The CDR3 region has the DNA TGTGCCAGCAGCCAAGACTATGGGGAGGGTTCCTACAATGAGCAGTTCTTC. This sequence encodes CASSQDYGEGSYNEQFF.

This clone was found a few times. V gene TRBV6-1 combines with J gene TRBJ1-3, with D hard to call. Germline CDR1 and CDR2: MNHNS and SASEGT. The CDR3 length is 13 residues. V was trimmed by 1 base and J by 5 bases, leaving 6 bases between them. CDR3 bases: TGTGCCAGCAGTGAAGAAGCGAGAAACACCATATATTTT. Translated: CASSEEARNTIYF.

Notes on this clone: Within the sample, other DNA sequences also encode this same CDR3. CDR3 bases: TGTGCCAGCAGCTCGACTAGCGGGAGGGCCGGCGAGACCCAGTACTTC. It specifies CASSSTSGRAGETQYF. The chain combines TRBV7-3 with TRBJ2-5; 14 bases fit TRBD2. This CDR3 has 16 amino acids. CDR1 is SGHTA and CDR2 is FQGTGA in the germline V gene. Unmatched junction bases numbered 6, after V lost 4 bases and J lost 5 bases.

The CDR3 loop reads CASSSGGGTEAFF. The CDR3 region has the DNA TGTGCCAGCAGCAGCGGGGGGGGCACTGAAGCTTTCTTT. V usage is TRBV5-6 and J usage is TRBJ1-1; a possible D gene is TRBD1 (5 bases). This CDR3 spans 13 amino acids. Trimming cost V 4 bases and J 4 bases, with 11 bases left between them. CDR1 SGHDT and CDR2 YYEEEE come from the germline V gene.

The V and J genes are TRBV3-1 (or the pseudogene TRBV3-2) and TRBJ1-3, with TRBD1 matching 10 bases. Germline assignment: CDR1 LGHDT and CDR2 YNNKEL (reference sequence). The CDR3 is made up of 16 amino acids. The V and J ends lost 3 bases and 3 bases, in that order; junction bases with no gene match: 5. CDR3 region: CASSQTDRGLGNTIYF. The CDR3 bases are TGTGCCAGCAGCCAGACAGACAGGGGGCTTGGAAACACCATATATTTT.

The chain couples TRBV10-2 to TRBJ2-5, with 8 bases identical to TRBD1. This CDR3 comprises 15 residues. The J segment lost 3 bases and the V segment lost 3 bases, leaving 6 bases of the junction unmatched. Germline loops: CDR1 WSHSY, CDR2 SAAADI. CDR3 nucleotides: TGCGCCAGCAGTGATGGAGGACAGGGCGAAGAGACCCAGTACTTC. Translated: CASSDGGQGEETQYF.

This clone was seen only a few times. V gene TRBV19 combines with J gene TRBJ2-2; unclear D gene. Trimming stripped 4 bases from V and 0 bases from J, with 12 bases between. Germline V gene data show CDR1 as LNHDA and CDR2 as SQIVND (reference sequence). The CDR3 has 16 amino acids. CDR3 bases: TGTGCCAGTAGTAGTATCGGCAGCGCGAACACCGGGGAGCTGTTTTTT. It encodes CASSSIGSANTGELFF. The entire variable domain, with the rest obtained from reference TRBV19 and TRBJ2-2, is as follows: DGGITQSPKYLFRKEGQNVTLSCEQNLNHDAMYWYRQDPGQGLRLIYYSQIVNDFQKGDIAEGYSVSREKKESFPLTVTSAQKNPTAFYLCASSSIGSANTGELFFGEGSRLTVL.

As regards this clone: A read error may produce the germline difference seen at one junction end. The rearrangement links TRBV7-9 to TRBJ1-1; no definite D call. Per germline, CDR1 SEHNR and CDR2 FQNEAQ (reference sequence). This CDR3 has 12 residues. The CDR3 DNA follows: TGTGCCAGCAGCACCAGACCCTCCGCGGCCGCTTTT. This translates into CASSTRPSAAAF.